This entry features one TCR beta chain sequence. Its antigen remains unidentified. One base away there is no much larger clone; base qualities are not given. The method behind the library was the immunoSEQ multiplex PCR assay. The table comes from immuneACCESS by way of TCRdb, which keeps in-frame sequences with V and J called. Part of the clones is missing from these tables; in studies checked, under half for an unresolved V gene and the rest for unknown reasons. This sample has 72,000 or so clones in its table, and approximately 94% of those were observed once. The ten most abundant clones make up about 0.4% of the sample. This sample is drawn from a study of technical replicates of blood from a few donors (dated by TCRdb to 2017 to 2019). Taken from the germline V gene (reference sequence), the CDR1 and CDR2 loops are LNHDA and SQIVND. The germline V and J ends show losses of 3 bases and 1 base respectively, and no gene match explains 8 bases of the junction. From the cysteine up to the phenylalanine, the CDR3 has a length of 17 residues. The only DNA kept is the CDR3, 51 bases in frame from the first base.

The chain is encoded by TRBV19 joined to TRBJ2-7, and 11 junction bases match TRBD2. The receptor's source is a human donor in good health. Input material: T cells isolated from PBMCs. The CDR3 reads CASSIKLIAGGSYEQYF. The DNA sequence reads TGTGCCAGTAGTATCAAACTAATAGCGGGAGGGTCCTACGAGCAGTACTTC. Reference TRBV19 and TRBJ2-7 proteins supply the regions before and after the CDR3; the full variable domain is: DGGITQSPKYLFRKEGQNVTLSCEQNLNHDAMYWYRQDPGQGLRLIYYSQIVNDFQKGDIAEGYSVSREKKESFPLTVTSAQKNPTAFYLCASSIKLIAGGSYEQYFGPGTRLTVT.